This TCR beta chain was captured in a study of technical replicates of blood from several donors. Produced via immunoSEQ multiplex PCR; TCRdb's table is partial and in-frame only. The profile shows about 79,000 clones, roughly 92% of them singletons. Trimming stripped 2 bases from V and 5 bases from J, with 15 bases between. The CDR3 length is 15 residues. The germline gives CDR1 MNHNS, CDR2 SASEGT. Sequencing used T cells isolated from PBMCs. This receptor was taken from a human donor in good health. V and J are TRBV6-1 and TRBJ1-1, with a possible D match to TRBD1 (6 bases). The CDR3 DNA sequence: TGTGCCAGCAGTGAACGGAACAGGGTTGGGACTGAAGCTTTCTTT. Amino acid sequence: CASSERNRVGTEAFF.